This T cell receptor (beta chain) was documented in a study of Graves' ophthalmopathy and Graves' hyperthyroidism. Study at large: Pretreatment peripheral blood was obtained at initial diagnosis.

The authors amplified TCR beta CDR3 regions, and they did so from RNA transcripts for repertoire sequencing. Second-round multiplex PCR came after first-round RT-PCR with HTBI primers. Each CDR3 protein gets one entry after TCRdb re-called the multiplex PCR reads with MiXCR. Counted here are over 650,000 distinct CDR3 sequences, about two fifths occurring once; the ten biggest clones make up under 3.5%. Study outcomes and limitations: Blood also held most thyroid clonotypes expanded above 0.001 frequency. This model predicted ophthalmopathy progression (sensitivity around 70%, specificity about 72%).

This clonotype was picked up many times. Its specificity is unknown. CDR1 and CDR2 from the germline V gene are LNHNV and YYDKDF (reference sequence). The length of the CDR3 is 14 residues. Trimming took off 4 bases at V and 8 bases at J, with 17 bases between the two ends. The V gene is TRBV15, the J gene TRBJ1-2; no clear D. The sample taken for sequencing was peripheral blood. The origin of this receptor is an adult man with Graves' ophthalmopathy. CDR3 nucleotide sequence: TGTGCCACCAGCACCCTCCGTTGGGGAGAAGGCTACACCTTC. Amino acid sequence: CATSTLRWGEGYTF.